These T cell receptor beta chains were read from a single sample in a study of blood T cell repertoires in COVID-19. Data came from immunoSEQ multiplex PCR; TCRdb stores just in-frame clones and leaves some out. The top ten clones hold 10% to 15% of a sample with around 150,000 clones, 80% to 85% of them seen once. Sequenced input: PBMCs or T cells enriched from blood (not recorded which). These receptors originate from a woman aged 55-70 years who had recovered from COVID-19. CDR3s include the opening cysteine and the closing phenylalanine or tryptophan. A D gene is named only where the DNA matches it firmly. Where a row states a size, it is once, few, many or the class of an expanded clone; other rows omit it.

abundance,j_gene,d_gene,v_gene,CDR3nt,CDR3aa
NA,TRBJ2-1,TRBD1,TRBV11-3,TGTGCCAGCAGGGACTCGGGACAGGGGGCTTTAGAGCAGTTCTTC,CASRDSGQGALEQFF
few,TRBJ1-1,NA,TRBV5-1,TGCGCCAGCACCCTGATGGGCGGGGAGAACACTGAAGCTTTCTTT,CASTLMGGENTEAFF
few,TRBJ2-7,TRBD2,TRBV4-2,TGTGCCAGCAGCCAAGCTCTAGCGGAGCCCTACGAGCAGTACTTC,CASSQALAEPYEQYF
NA,TRBJ1-5,NA,TRBV19,TGTGCCAGTAGTAGGACAAGCCCTAGCAATCAGCCCCAGCATTTT,CASSRTSPSNQPQHF
NA,TRBJ2-7,NA,TRBV3-1/TRBV3-2,TGTGCCAGCAGCCAAGGGCGGATCTCCTACGAGCAGTACTTC,CASSQGRISYEQYF
few,TRBJ2-7,TRBD1,TRBV4-2,TGTGCCAGCAGCCAGTCGACAGGGGCCTACGAGCAGTACTTC,CASSQSTGAYEQYF
NA,TRBJ2-1,NA,TRBV7-9,TGTGCCAGCAGCCCGGACAGAAATGAGCAGTTCTTC,CASSPDRNEQFF
NA,TRBJ2-5,NA,TRBV7-9,TGTGCCAGCAGCCTGACAGAACTCCAAGAGACCCAGTACTTC,CASSLTELQETQYF
NA,TRBJ1-1,NA,TRBV28,TGTGCCACCAGGGAGTTGAACACTGAAGCTTTCTTT,CATRELNTEAFF
NA,TRBJ1-5,NA,TRBV5-1,TGCGCCAGCAGCGTGGTGGGGGGGGGCAATCAGCCCCAGCATTTT,CASSVVGGGNQPQHF
few,TRBJ2-1,TRBD2,TRBV10-3,TGTGCCGTCCGGGGGGATTACAATGAGCAGTTCTTC,CAVRGDYNEQFF
NA,TRBJ1-2,NA,TRBV25-1,TGTGCCAGCAGTTCACAGGGAACCATTGCCTCGGGCTACACCTTC,CASSSQGTIASGYTF
once,TRBJ1-1,TRBD1,TRBV2,TGTGCCAGCAGTGAAGGTCTCGGACAGGGGAGGACTGAAGCTTTCTTT,CASSEGLGQGRTEAFF
NA,TRBJ2-7,NA,TRBV3-1/TRBV3-2,TGTGCCAGCAGCCAAGGAGGTGAGCAGTACTTC,CASSQGGEQYF
NA,TRBJ1-6,TRBD1,TRBV10-2,TGCGCCAGCAAGCCCCAAGCCGGACAGGGTCATAGTTCACCCCTCCACTTT,CASKPQAGQGHSSPLHF
NA,TRBJ2-1,NA,TRBV24-1,TGTGCCACCAGTGACCTTAGCGGAAACTACAATGAGCAGTTCTTC,CATSDLSGNYNEQFF
NA,TRBJ2-1,TRBD1,TRBV2,TGTGCCAGCATACCCGGGACAGGGGCCTTGGCGGGGGAATACAATGAGCAGTTCTTC,CASIPGTGALAGEYNEQFF
NA,TRBJ1-1,NA,TRBV3-1/TRBV3-2,TGTGCCAGCAGCCAAAGGGACTCGGGGCCGACTTTCTTT,CASSQRDSGPTFF
NA,TRBJ2-7,NA,TRBV29-1,TGCAGCGTTGAAGATCTTCAAGGGGGAACCCCCTACGAGCAGTACTTC,CSVEDLQGGTPYEQYF
once,TRBJ2-3,TRBD1,TRBV4-1,TGCGCCAGCAGCCATACTAGACAGGGGACAGATACGCAGTATTTT,CASSHTRQGTDTQYF
NA,TRBJ2-3,TRBD2,TRBV9,TGTGCCAGCAGCGTACGGGGAGGGGGCACAGATACGCAGTATTTT,CASSVRGGGTDTQYF
NA,TRBJ1-2,NA,TRBV3-1/TRBV3-2,TGTGCCAGCAAAAACAGCTATGGCTACACCTTC,CASKNSYGYTF
once,TRBJ2-7,TRBD1,TRBV5-4,TGTGCCAGCAGCCCGGACAGGGGGAACTACGAGCAGTACTTC,CASSPDRGNYEQYF
NA,TRBJ1-5,NA,TRBV19,TGTGCCACTCGGGGGGAGTATAGCAATCAGCCCCAGCATTTT,CATRGEYSNQPQHF
once,TRBJ1-1,NA,TRBV9,TGTGCCAGCAGCGTAGGGGCTGACACTGAAGCTTTCTTT,CASSVGADTEAFF
NA,TRBJ2-2,NA,TRBV6-2/TRBV6-3,TGTGCCAGCAGCATTACGAACACCGGGGAGCTGTTTTTT,CASSITNTGELFF
NA,TRBJ1-1,TRBD1,TRBV13,TGTGCCAGCAGCTCACAGGGGGCCAGGAACACTGAAGCTTTCTTT,CASSSQGARNTEAFF
NA,TRBJ1-1,NA,TRBV10-3,TGTGCCATCAGTGAGAGCTCAGGGGCGCCTTTCATGAACACTGAAGCTTTCTTT,CAISESSGAPFMNTEAFF
NA,TRBJ1-6,TRBD1,TRBV10-3,TGTGCCATCCGACAGGGTTATAATTCACCCCTCCACTTT,CAIRQGYNSPLHF
NA,TRBJ1-1,NA,TRBV5-6,TGTGCCAGCAGATTCAGGGCCTTCATGAACACTGAAGCTTTCTTT,CASRFRAFMNTEAFF
NA,TRBJ2-5,TRBD2,TRBV3-1/TRBV3-2,TGTGCCAGCAGCCAATACGTCGCGGGGGAAGAGACCCAGTACTTC,CASSQYVAGEETQYF
NA,TRBJ1-1,NA,TRBV12-3/TRBV12-4,TGTGCCAGCAGTTGGACAGACGAAGCTTTCTTT,CASSWTDEAFF
few,TRBJ2-1,NA,TRBV2,TGTGCCAGCAGTGAACCCGGGTTTGAGCAGTTCTTC,CASSEPGFEQFF
NA,TRBJ2-1,TRBD2,TRBV4-2,TGTGCCAGCAGCCAAGAGGGGACTAGCGGGAGTCCGAAGCAGTTCTTC,CASSQEGTSGSPKQFF
NA,TRBJ2-1,TRBD2,TRBV28,TGTGCCAGCAGCCCCAGGACTAGCGGGAGGGTCCGGAATGAGCAGTTCTTC,CASSPRTSGRVRNEQFF
NA,TRBJ2-5,NA,TRBV21-1,TGTGCCAGCAGCTCCCGATTGAGGCAGGGGGCGATCCAAGAGACCCAGTACTTC,CASSSRLRQGAIQETQYF
few,TRBJ2-7,NA,TRBV5-6,TGTGCCAGCAGCCGAGACAGTAGGGAGCAGTACTTC,CASSRDSREQYF
NA,TRBJ2-5,NA,TRBV11-3,TGTGCCAGCAGCTTAGGGGGGGCTAGCGGACAAGAGACCCAGTACTTC,CASSLGGASGQETQYF
few,TRBJ1-3,TRBD1,TRBV15,TGTGCCACCAGCAGTTTAGTGACAGGGGCGGGAAACACCATATATTTT,CATSSLVTGAGNTIYF
NA,TRBJ2-3,TRBD1,TRBV18,TGTGCCAGCTCACCTAACAGGGGGAGCACAGATACGCAGTATTTT,CASSPNRGSTDTQYF
once,TRBJ2-3,NA,TRBV28,TGTGCCAGCAGTTCGGGTATAGATACGCAGTATTTT,CASSSGIDTQYF
NA,TRBJ2-7,NA,TRBV5-1,TGCGCCAGCAGCTTGGAAGGGGATAGCTCCTACGAGCAGTACTTC,CASSLEGDSSYEQYF
NA,TRBJ2-1,TRBD2,TRBV3-1/TRBV3-2,TGTGCCAGCAGCCACCTTAGCGGGGGAGCCAACAATGAGCAGTTCTTC,CASSHLSGGANNEQFF
NA,TRBJ2-2,NA,TRBV27,TGTGCCAGCAGTTCGGAGGGGCCGGGTCGCGTGGACACCGGGGAGCTGTTTTTT,CASSSEGPGRVDTGELFF
once,TRBJ2-7,TRBD1,TRBV25-1,TGTGCCAGCAGTGACCCACAGGGGGGAACCTACGAGCAGTACTTC,CASSDPQGGTYEQYF
NA,TRBJ2-1,NA,TRBV6-1,TGTGCCAGCAGTGAAGCCCCCTCCCTCTACAATGAGCAGTTCTTC,CASSEAPSLYNEQFF
NA,TRBJ1-4,NA,TRBV18,TGTGCCAGCTCCCCTCCGGGGGGGAATGAAAAACTGTTTTTT,CASSPPGGNEKLFF
NA,TRBJ2-7,TRBD1,TRBV23-1,TGCGCCAGCAGTCAAATCATACCCCGGGACAGGGACCACGAGCAGTACTTC,CASSQIIPRDRDHEQYF
NA,TRBJ1-6,NA,TRBV25-1,TGTGCCAGCAGCCGAGGGTCTAATTCACCCCTCCACTTT,CASSRGSNSPLHF
NA,TRBJ2-7,TRBD2,TRBV14,TGTGCCAGCAGCCTTGAAGGACTAGCGGACTGGTACGAGCAGTACTTC,CASSLEGLADWYEQYF
once,TRBJ1-3,TRBD1,TRBV6-2/TRBV6-3,TGTGCCAGCAGTTGGGGATCGAACAGGGGGCTCTTTGGAAACACCATATATTTT,CASSWGSNRGLFGNTIYF
NA,TRBJ1-2,NA,TRBV5-4,TGTGCCAGCAGACGAGACTCGAATTCGGGGGGCTACACCTTC,CASRRDSNSGGYTF